This T cell receptor beta chain is drawn from a study of shared clonotypes between healthy human individuals. Study findings and constraints: Compared with memory subsets, naive subsets generally had larger estimated richness. Among non-shared clonotypes, generation probabilities were lower than among those shared by all four donors.

TCRdb's table, derived via immunoSEQ multiplex PCR, lists solely in-frame clones and lacks some. The sample holds 1.6 million or so clones, around 98.5% seen once. Germline V gene sequence: CDR1 MNHNS, CDR2 SASEGT. V dropped 6 bases and J dropped 7 bases, with 12 bases sitting between them. The CDR3 contains 12 residues. Points on this clone: Its matching antigen is unknown.

The J gene is TRBJ1-1, the V gene TRBV6-1; D unresolved. The sequencing input was naive CD4+ T cells sorted from blood. Subset defined: CD45RA+ positively selected. The TCR sequence derives from a man aged 30 to 45 in good health. The CDR3: CASRGPVLEAFF. The CDR3 nucleotides read TGTGCCAGCAGGGGCCCAGTGCTTGAAGCTTTCTTT.